Below are 21 T cell receptor beta chains sequenced from a single sample in a study of T cells after yellow fever vaccination (dated by TCRdb to between 2018 and 2021). The library was produced with 5' RACE. The sample was run on an Illumina HiSeq 2500. TCRdb trimmed public reads at Q25 via fastp, called clones via MiXCR and kept in-frame beta chains. Each entry is one CDR3 protein sequence, shown with its most common DNA and genes. Here the sample has under 700,000 distinct CDR3 sequences; less than 20% occur a single time. The ten top clones hold roughly a sixth of the sample. What this sample's treatment or condition label stands for: live attenuated yellow fever vaccine strain. The sequencing used PBMCs, collected less than 6 days after the first yellow fever vaccination. The receptors come from a man between 18 and 29 years old who received the YFV17D yellow fever vaccine.

About this clonotype: A read error may produce the germline difference seen at one junction end. The chain joins TRBV7-7 to TRBJ2-5, with D possibly matching TRBD1 (5 bases). The CDR3 is made up of 13 amino acids. CDR1 is SSHAT, CDR2 FNYEAQ, per germline (reference sequence). CDR3: CASSQGAKETQHF. The CDR3 bases are TGTGCTAGCAGCCAGGGTGCGAAAGAGACCCAGCACTTC.

The chain has TRBV7-8 and TRBJ2-7; no firm D call. V gave up 5 bases and J gave up 2 bases, with 13 bases separating them. The CDR3 extends over 14 amino acids. Per the germline V gene, CDR1 is SGHVS and CDR2 is FQNEAQ. As DNA, the CDR3 is TGTGCCAGCAGCGGGTCCGGGCCAACCTACGAGCAGTACGTC. Translated: CASSGSGPTYEQYV.

In its sample, this clonotype was seen a few times. The chain employs TRBV24-1 and TRBJ2-1, with TRBD2 matching over 10 bases. CDR1 KGHDR and CDR2 SFDVKD come from the germline V gene. The junction had 3 bases not matched to a gene; V was cut back by 4 bases and J by 7 bases. The CDR3 has 14 residues. For the CDR3, the DNA is TGTGCCACCAGTGACAGCGGGGGGGGGAATGAGCAGTTCTTC. Its protein is CATSDSGGGNEQFF.

In the case of this clonotype: Relative to the germline gene, one junction end is altered; a read error may explain this. This chain uses TRBV7-8 with TRBJ1-5; unclear D gene. CDR1 and CDR2 (germline): SGHVS, FQNEAQ. CDR3 length: 15 amino acids. The CDR3 DNA is TGTGCCAGCAGCTTAGTAAGGGTTGGCAATCAGCCCCAGCAATTT. This sequence encodes CASSLVRVGNQPQQF.

The chain links TRBV20-1 to TRBJ2-1; D may be TRBD1 (6 bases). The germline CDR1 and CDR2 sequences are DFQATT and SNEGSKA (reference sequence). V was pared by 6 bases and J by 5 bases, with 11 bases between. There are 12 residues in the CDR3. This CDR3 reads CSAQDSHNEQFF. The DNA of the CDR3 is TGCAGTGCCCAGGACAGTCACAATGAGCAGTTCTTC.

This chain uses TRBV7-2 with TRBJ2-1, with 12 bases identical to TRBD2. The CDR3 consists of 16 residues. Looked up from germline, CDR1 is SGHTA and CDR2 is FQGNSA. V lost 5 bases and J lost 9; bases outside the gene matches: 11. This CDR3 reads CASSPGTSGLGSEQFF. CDR3 DNA: TGTGCCAGCAGCCCCGGGACTAGCGGGTTGGGGAGTGAGCAGTTCTTC.

The chain has TRBV6-1 and TRBJ1-2, with a possible D match to TRBD1 (6 bases). CDR3 length: 13 residues. CDR1 is MNHNS and CDR2 is SASEGT in the germline V gene. Trimming shortened V by 6 bases and J by 3 bases, and 11 bases separated the two germline ends. The chain's CDR3 is CASRAQGYYGYTF. The DNA for the CDR3 is TGTGCCAGCAGGGCACAGGGTTACTATGGCTACACCTTC.

This clonotype was seen many times. The chain is built from TRBV5-1 and TRBJ1-6, with D uncertain. In germline, CDR1 is SGHRS, CDR2 YFSETQ. The V end was cut by 4 bases, the J end by 7 bases, with 18 bases between. CDR3 length equals 16 residues. The CDR3 sequence is CASSQTPGAINSPLHF. The CDR3 nucleotides are TGCGCCAGCAGCCAAACCCCCGGAGCTATCAATTCACCCCTCCACTTT.

V usage is TRBV5-1 and J usage is TRBJ1-1; D is unclear. Per the germline V gene, CDR1 is SGHRS and CDR2 is YFSETQ. Trimming stripped 3 bases from V and 0 bases from J, with 15 bases between. The CDR3 covers 16 residues. The CDR3, as DNA: TGCGCCAGCAGCTCCCCGTCGCTGGCCATGAACACTGAAGCTTTCTTT. Its translation is CASSSPSLAMNTEAFF. The whole variable domain, filled in from reference TRBV5-1 and TRBJ1-1, reads KAGVTQTPRYLIKTRGQQVTLSCSPISGHRSVSWYQQTPGQGLQFLFEYFSETQRNKGNFPGRFSGRQFSNSRSEMNVSTLELGDSALYLCASSSPSLAMNTEAFFGQGTRLTVV.

This sequence joins TRBV6-5 and TRBJ2-1; D might be TRBD1 (5 bases). Deletions cut 2 bases from V and 5 bases from J, with 10 bases between. There are 14 residues in the CDR3. The germline V gene encodes CDR1 MNHEY and CDR2 SVGAGI. CDR3 sequence: CASSYGAGNNEQFF. The CDR3 region has the DNA TGTGCCAGCAGTTACGGGGCAGGAAACAATGAGCAGTTCTTC.

V gene TRBV5-1 combines with J gene TRBJ2-7; TRBD1 matches at 8 bases. Germline V CDR1 and CDR2: SGHRS, YFSETQ. J lost 4 bases, V lost 0 bases, and 6 bases had no gene match. CDR3 size: 15 residues. The CDR3 loop is CASSLALRQGYEQYF. CDR3 nucleotides: TGCGCCAGCAGCTTGGCCTTAAGACAGGGGTACGAGCAGTACTTC.

This clonotype was recorded a few times. CDR3 sequence reads: CASSVGENTEAFF. The CDR3 bases are TGTGCCAGCAGCGTGGGGGAGAACACTGAAGCTTTCTTT. V gene TRBV9 combines with J gene TRBJ1-1; TRBD1 is a possible D gene (5 bases). V lost 2 bases and J lost 1, with 6 bases in between. Germline-derived CDR1 and CDR2 are SGDLS and YYNGEE. The CDR3 loop spans 13 amino acids.

This clonotype was recorded a few times. The CDR3 reads CASRRSTGGATSPLHF. The CDR3 nucleotides read TGCGCCAGCAGACGGTCAACAGGGGGCGCAACATCACCCCTCCACTTT. V and J are TRBV4-1 and TRBJ1-6; 9 bases fit TRBD1. Germline assignment: CDR1 MGHRA and CDR2 YSYEKL. This CDR3 is 16 amino acids long. Unmatched junction bases numbered 13, after V lost 6 bases and J lost 10 bases.

This clonotype was found a few times. The CDR3 DNA is TGTGCCAGCGGGGAAAGACAGGGGGCCAATGAAGCTTTCTTT. Protein sequence: CASGERQGANEAFF. The chain uses TRBV6-2 or TRBV6-3 and TRBJ1-1, with TRBD1 matching 10 bases. With V trimmed by 8 bases and J by 7 bases, 10 bases remained unmatched. Germline V lookup: CDR1 MNHEY, CDR2 SVGEGT. CDR3 length: 14 residues.

The genes are TRBV5-1 and TRBJ1-2; possible D gene TRBD1, 5 bases. The CDR3 runs to 15 residues. The V gene's germline CDR1 is SGHRS and CDR2 YFSETQ. Deletions cut 1 base from V and 4 bases from J, with 14 bases between. The CDR3 coding sequence is TGCGCCAGCAGCTTGACAGGAGGGTTTGGCTATGGCTACACCTTC. Its translation is CASSLTGGFGYGYTF.

The V call is TRBV6-5, the J call TRBJ1-2, with 7 bases aligning to TRBD1. The V gene's germline CDR1 is MNHEY and CDR2 SVGAGI. Trimming took 2 bases from V and 8 from J; bases not matched to a gene: 5. The CDR3 has 13 amino acids. CDR3 residues: CASSYGTERGYTF. CDR3 bases: TGTGCCAGCAGTTACGGGACAGAGAGGGGCTACACCTTC.

This clonotype was seen only a few times. This chain uses TRBV7-9 with TRBJ2-1; D not resolved. The CDR3 runs 15 residues. Germline CDR1 SEHNR, CDR2 FQNEAQ (reference sequence). V was cut by 5 bases and J by 3 bases, with 14 bases left in between. The CDR3 is CASSPGWGFYNEQFF. The CDR3 DNA sequence: TGTGCCAGCAGCCCCGGCTGGGGTTTCTACAATGAGCAGTTCTTC.

V usage is TRBV14 and J usage is TRBJ2-4, with unresolved D. The CDR3 runs to 16 residues. Germline loops: CDR1 SGHDN, CDR2 FVKESK. Trimming stripped 0 bases from V and 3 bases from J, with 12 bases between. The CDR3 is CASSQDQAIGKNIQYF. CDR3 nucleotide sequence: TGTGCCAGCAGCCAAGATCAGGCTATAGGCAAAAACATTCAGTACTTC.

The chain couples TRBV3-1 to TRBJ2-1; TRBD2 agrees at 13 bases. CDR1 and CDR2 from the germline V gene are LGHDT and YNNKEL (reference sequence). This CDR3 is built from 16 residues. After removal of 6 bases from V and 10 bases from J, the junction contained 12 bases not matched to a gene. This chain's CDR3 is CASSLWTSGGSPEQFF. Written as DNA, the CDR3 is TGTGCCAGCAGTCTCTGGACTAGCGGGGGTTCCCCCGAGCAGTTCTTC.

This clonotype was observed a handful of times. The chain couples TRBV18 to TRBJ1-5, with TRBD1 as a possible D gene (6 bases). The CDR3 extends over 13 amino acids. Germline V gives CDR1 KGHSH, CDR2 LQKENI. Trimming took off 2 bases at V and 6 bases at J, with 8 bases between the two ends. The CDR3 loop reads CASSPAQGQPQHF. CDR3 bases: TGTGCCAGCTCACCAGCACAGGGTCAGCCCCAGCATTTT.

This sequence joins TRBV28 and TRBJ2-7, with D perhaps TRBD1 or TRBD2 (6 bases each). The germline V and J ends were trimmed by 5 bases and 4 bases, with 12 bases remaining between them. The CDR3 is made up of 13 amino acids. The germline V gene encodes CDR1 MDHEN and CDR2 SYDVKM. CDR3 DNA sequence: TGTGCCAGCAGTATCTGGGGGGCGTACGAGCAGTACGTC. Its protein is CASSIWGAYEQYV.